The 4 T cell receptor beta chains in this list originate from one sample, sequenced in a study of T cell changes during pregnancy in multiple sclerosis. The assay was immunoSEQ multiplex PCR, and TCRdb's table has in-frame clones only and misses some. The sample has tens of thousands of clones; more than 85% are singletons. Sequenced material: CD4+ T cells from peripheral blood mononuclear cells, taken in the third trimester of pregnancy. These receptors were collected from a female donor in good health, enrolled as a control in a pregnancy study.

The V call is TRBV18, the J call TRBJ2-2; D perhaps matches TRBD2 (7 bases). This CDR3 spans 16 amino acids. Trimming cost V 3 bases and J 3 bases, with 14 bases left between them. Germline V gives CDR1 KGHSH, CDR2 LQKENI. The CDR3 nucleotides are TGTGCCAGCTCACCTCGGGGGGCAATCGACACCGGGGAGCTGTTTTTT. Translating it yields CASSPRGAIDTGELFF.

The chain joins TRBV27 to TRBJ2-3, with 9 bases lining up with TRBD1. This CDR3 spans 17 amino acids. The trim removed 3 bases at V and 2 bases at J, leaving 9 bases unmatched. Per the germline V gene, CDR1 is MNHEY and CDR2 is SMNVEV (reference sequence). CDR3 loop: CASSFITTGGLTDTQYF. CDR3 coding DNA: TGTGCCAGCAGTTTCATCACGACAGGGGGTCTCACAGATACGCAGTATTTT.

J is TRBJ1-1 and V is TRBV5-1, with unresolved D. From germline, CDR1 is SGHRS and CDR2 YFSETQ. The CDR3 has 14 residues. The V gene lost 0 bases and the J gene lost 1 base, with 7 bases spanning the gap. This CDR3 reads CASSLDEGNTEAFF. The CDR3 region has the DNA TGCGCCAGCAGCTTGGATGAGGGGAACACTGAAGCTTTCTTT.

The V and J genes are TRBV1 and TRBJ2-1; TRBD2 reflects the table's D call only, with no check against the DNA. TRBV1 is tagged as a pseudogene. This CDR3 is 17 amino acids long. This CDR3 is CTSSQDPSGGAYNEQFF. CDR3 bases: TGCACCAGCAGCCAAGATCCTAGCGGGGGGGCCTACAATGAGCAGTTCTTC.